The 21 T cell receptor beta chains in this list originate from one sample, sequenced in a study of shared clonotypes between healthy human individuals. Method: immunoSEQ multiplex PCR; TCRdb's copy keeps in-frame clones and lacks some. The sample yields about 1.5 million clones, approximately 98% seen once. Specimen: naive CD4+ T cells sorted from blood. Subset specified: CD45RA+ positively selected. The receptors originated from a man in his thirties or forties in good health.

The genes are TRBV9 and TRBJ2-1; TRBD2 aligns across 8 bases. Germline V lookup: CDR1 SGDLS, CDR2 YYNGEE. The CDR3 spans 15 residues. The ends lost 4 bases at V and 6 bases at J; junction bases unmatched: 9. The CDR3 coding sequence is TGTGCCAGCAGCCCTCGTAGCGGGATGGGCAATGAGCAGTTCTTC. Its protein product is CASSPRSGMGNEQFF.

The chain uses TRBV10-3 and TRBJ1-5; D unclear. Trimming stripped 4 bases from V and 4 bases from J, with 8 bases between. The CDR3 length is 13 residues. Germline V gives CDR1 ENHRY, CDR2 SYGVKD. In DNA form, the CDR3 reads TGTGCCATCAGTGGTCCGGGAAATCAGCCCCAGCATTTT. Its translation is CAISGPGNQPQHF.

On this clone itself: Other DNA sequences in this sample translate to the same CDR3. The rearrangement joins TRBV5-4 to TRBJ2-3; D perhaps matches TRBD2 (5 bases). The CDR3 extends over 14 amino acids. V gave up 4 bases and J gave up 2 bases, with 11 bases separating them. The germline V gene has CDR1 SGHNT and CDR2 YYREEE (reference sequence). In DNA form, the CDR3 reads TGTGCCAGCAGCCTAGCCTCAGCCACAGATACGCAGTATTTT. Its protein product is CASSLASATDTQYF. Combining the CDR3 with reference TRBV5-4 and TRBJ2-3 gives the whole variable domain ETGVTQSPTHLIKTRGQQVTLRCSSQSGHNTVSWYQQALGQGPQFIFQYYREEENGRGNFPPRFSGLQFPNYSSELNVNALELDDSALYLCASSLASATDTQYFGPGTRLTVL.

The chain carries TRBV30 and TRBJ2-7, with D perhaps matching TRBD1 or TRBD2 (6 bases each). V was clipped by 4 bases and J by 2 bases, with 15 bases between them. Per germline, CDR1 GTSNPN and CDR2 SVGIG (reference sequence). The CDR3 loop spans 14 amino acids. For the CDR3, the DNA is TGTGCCTGGAAAGGGGGGCGGGAAACCTACGAGCAGTACTTC. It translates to CAWKGGRETYEQYF.

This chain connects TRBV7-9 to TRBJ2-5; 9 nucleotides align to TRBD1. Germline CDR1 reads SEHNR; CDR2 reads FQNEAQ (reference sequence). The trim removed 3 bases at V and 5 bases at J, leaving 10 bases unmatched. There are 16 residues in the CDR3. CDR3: CASSFPGQGIRETQYF. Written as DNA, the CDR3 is TGTGCCAGCAGCTTCCCGGGACAGGGCATCAGGGAGACCCAGTACTTC.

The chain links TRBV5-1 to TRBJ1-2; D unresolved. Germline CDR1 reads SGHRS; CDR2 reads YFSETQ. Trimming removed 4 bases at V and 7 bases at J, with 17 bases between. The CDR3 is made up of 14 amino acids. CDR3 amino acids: CASSPEAISGGYTF. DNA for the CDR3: TGCGCCAGCAGCCCGGAGGCCATCTCTGGTGGCTACACCTTC.

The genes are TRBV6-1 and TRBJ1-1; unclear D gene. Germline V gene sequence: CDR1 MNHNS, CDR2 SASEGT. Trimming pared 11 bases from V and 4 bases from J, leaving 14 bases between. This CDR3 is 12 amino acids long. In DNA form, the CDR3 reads TGTGCCGTCAAGGTTGGGAGCACTGAAGCTTTCTTT. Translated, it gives CAVKVGSTEAFF.

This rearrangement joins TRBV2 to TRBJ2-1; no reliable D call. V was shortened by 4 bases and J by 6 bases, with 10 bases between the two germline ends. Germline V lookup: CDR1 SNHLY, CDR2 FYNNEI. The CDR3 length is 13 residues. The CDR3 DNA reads TGTGCCAGCAGTGCCTCATACGGCAATGAGCAGTTCTTC. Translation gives CASSASYGNEQFF.

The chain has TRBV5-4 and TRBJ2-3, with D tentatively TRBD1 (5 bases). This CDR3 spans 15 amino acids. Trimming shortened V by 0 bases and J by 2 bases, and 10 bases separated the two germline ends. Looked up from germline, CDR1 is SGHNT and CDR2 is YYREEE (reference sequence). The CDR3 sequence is CASSLAGLITDTQYF. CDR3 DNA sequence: TGTGCCAGCAGCTTGGCAGGGTTAATCACAGATACGCAGTATTTT.

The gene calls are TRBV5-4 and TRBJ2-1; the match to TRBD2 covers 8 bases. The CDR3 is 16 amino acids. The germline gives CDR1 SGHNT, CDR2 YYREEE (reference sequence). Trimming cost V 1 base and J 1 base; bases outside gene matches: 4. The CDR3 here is CASSLRSGGSYNEQFF. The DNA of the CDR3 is TGTGCCAGCAGCTTGAGGTCGGGAGGGTCCTACAATGAGCAGTTCTTC.

CDR3 DNA: TGTGCCAGCAGCCTAACAGGGGGGACTGAAGCTTTCTTT. Amino acids: CASSLTGGTEAFF. This chain uses TRBV7-8 with TRBJ1-1, with 8 bases fitting TRBD1. This CDR3 region has 13 residues. V dropped 5 bases and J dropped 5; count of bases not matched to a gene: 4. Per germline, CDR1 SGHVS and CDR2 FQNEAQ.

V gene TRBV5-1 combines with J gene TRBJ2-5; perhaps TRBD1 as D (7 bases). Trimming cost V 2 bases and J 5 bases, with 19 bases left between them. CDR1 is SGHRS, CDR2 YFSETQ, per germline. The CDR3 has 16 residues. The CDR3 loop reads CASSFLTGEAGETQYF. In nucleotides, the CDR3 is TGCGCCAGCAGCTTCCTCACAGGGGAGGCGGGTGAGACCCAGTACTTC.

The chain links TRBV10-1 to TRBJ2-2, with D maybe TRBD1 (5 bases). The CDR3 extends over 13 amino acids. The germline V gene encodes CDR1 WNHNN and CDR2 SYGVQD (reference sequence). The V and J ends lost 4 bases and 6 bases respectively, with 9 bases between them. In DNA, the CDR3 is TGCGCCAGCAGTGCAACAGGACCCGGGGAGCTGTTTTTT. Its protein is CASSATGPGELFF.

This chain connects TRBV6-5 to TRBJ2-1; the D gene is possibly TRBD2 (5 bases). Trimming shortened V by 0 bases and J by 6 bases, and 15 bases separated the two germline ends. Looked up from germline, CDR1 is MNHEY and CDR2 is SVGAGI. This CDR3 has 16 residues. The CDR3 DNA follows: TGTGCCAGCAGTTACTCGAGCATAGCGCCCTTCAATGAGCAGTTCTTC. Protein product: CASSYSSIAPFNEQFF.

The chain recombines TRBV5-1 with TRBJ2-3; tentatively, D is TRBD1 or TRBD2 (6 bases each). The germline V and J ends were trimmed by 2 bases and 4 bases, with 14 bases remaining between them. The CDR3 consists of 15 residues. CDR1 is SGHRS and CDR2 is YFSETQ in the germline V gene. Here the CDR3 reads CASSLRGALSDTQYF. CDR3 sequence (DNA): TGCGCCAGCAGCTTAAGGGGGGCCCTTTCAGATACGCAGTATTTT.

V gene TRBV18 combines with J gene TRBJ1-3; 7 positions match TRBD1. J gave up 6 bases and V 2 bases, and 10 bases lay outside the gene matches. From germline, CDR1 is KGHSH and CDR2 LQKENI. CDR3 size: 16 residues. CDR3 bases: TGTGCCAGCTCACCAATTGCACCGGGACAGAAAAACACCATATATTTT. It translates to CASSPIAPGQKNTIYF.

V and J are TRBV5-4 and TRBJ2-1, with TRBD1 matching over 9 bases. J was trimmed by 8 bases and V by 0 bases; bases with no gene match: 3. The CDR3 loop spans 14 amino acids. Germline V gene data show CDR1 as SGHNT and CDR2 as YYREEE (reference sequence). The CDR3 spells CASSLGGQGYEQFF. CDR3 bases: TGTGCCAGCAGCTTGGGCGGACAGGGGTATGAGCAGTTCTTC.

Here the CDR3 reads CASSQPQGYTDTQYF. CDR3 nucleotide sequence: TGTGCCAGCAGCCAACCCCAGGGCTACACAGATACGCAGTATTTT. The chain combines TRBV14 with TRBJ2-3; weak D call: TRBD1 (5 bases). Per the germline V gene, CDR1 is SGHDN and CDR2 is FVKESK. Deletions cut 2 bases from V and 2 bases from J, with 11 bases between. CDR3 length: 15 amino acids.

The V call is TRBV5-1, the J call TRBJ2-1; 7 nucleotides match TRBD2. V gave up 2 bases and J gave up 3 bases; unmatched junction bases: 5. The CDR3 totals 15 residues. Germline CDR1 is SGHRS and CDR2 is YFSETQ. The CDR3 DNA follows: TGCGCCAGCAGCTTCCCTAGCGGAATCTACAATGAGCAGTTCTTC. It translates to CASSFPSGIYNEQFF.

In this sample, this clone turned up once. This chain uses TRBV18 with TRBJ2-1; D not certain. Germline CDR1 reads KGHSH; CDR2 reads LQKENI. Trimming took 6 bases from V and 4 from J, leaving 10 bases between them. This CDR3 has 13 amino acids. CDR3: CASSPDPYNEQFF. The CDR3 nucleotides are TGTGCCAGCTCTCCGGACCCGTACAATGAGCAGTTCTTC. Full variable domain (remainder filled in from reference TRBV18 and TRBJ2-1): NAGVMQNPRHLVRRRGQEARLRCSPMKGHSHVYWYRQLPEEGLKFMVYLQKENIIDESGMPKERFSAEFPKEGPSILRIQQVVRGDSAAYFCASSPDPYNEQFFGPGTRLTVL.

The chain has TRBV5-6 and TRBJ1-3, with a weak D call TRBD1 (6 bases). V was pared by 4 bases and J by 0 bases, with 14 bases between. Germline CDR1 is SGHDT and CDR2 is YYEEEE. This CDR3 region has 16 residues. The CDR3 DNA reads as TGTGCCAGCAGCCCAGACAGGTACAGCTCTGGAAACACCATATATTTT. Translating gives CASSPDRYSSGNTIYF.